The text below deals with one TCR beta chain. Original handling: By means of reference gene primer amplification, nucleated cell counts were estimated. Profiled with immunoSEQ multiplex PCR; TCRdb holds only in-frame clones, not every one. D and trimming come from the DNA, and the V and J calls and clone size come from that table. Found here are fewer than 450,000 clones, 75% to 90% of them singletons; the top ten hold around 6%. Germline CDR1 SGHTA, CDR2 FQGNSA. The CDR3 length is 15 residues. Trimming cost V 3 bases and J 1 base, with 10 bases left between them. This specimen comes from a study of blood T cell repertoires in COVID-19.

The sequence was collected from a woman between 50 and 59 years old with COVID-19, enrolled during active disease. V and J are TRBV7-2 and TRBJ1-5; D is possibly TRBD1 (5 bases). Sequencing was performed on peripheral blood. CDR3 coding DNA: TGTGCCAGCAGCTTGGGGGGTAGAAGCAATCAGCCCCAGCATTTT. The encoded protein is CASSLGGRSNQPQHF.